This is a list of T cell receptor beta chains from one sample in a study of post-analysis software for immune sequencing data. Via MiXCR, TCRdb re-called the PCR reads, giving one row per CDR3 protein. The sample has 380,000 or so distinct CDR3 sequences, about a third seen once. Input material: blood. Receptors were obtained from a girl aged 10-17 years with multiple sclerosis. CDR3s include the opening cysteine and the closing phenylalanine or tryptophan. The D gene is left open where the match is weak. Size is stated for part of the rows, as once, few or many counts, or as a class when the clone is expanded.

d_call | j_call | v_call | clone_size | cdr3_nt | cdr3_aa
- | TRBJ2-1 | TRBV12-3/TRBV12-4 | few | TGTGCCAGCATTACGGGCGGCCCCGTCTTTAATGAGCAGTTCTTC | CASITGGPVFNEQFF
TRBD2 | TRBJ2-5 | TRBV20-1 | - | TGCAGTGCTCCACTCGGGGGGGAGACCCAGTACTTC | CSAPLGGETQYF
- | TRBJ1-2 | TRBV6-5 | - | TGTGCCAGCAGTCTCTGGGGGGGGCCAAACTATGGCTACACCTTC | CASSLWGGPNYGYTF
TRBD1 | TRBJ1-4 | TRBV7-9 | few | TGTGCCAGCAGCTTCGACGGGACAGGGAATGAAAAACTGTTTTTT | CASSFDGTGNEKLFF
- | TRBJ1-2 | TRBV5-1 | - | TGCGCCAGCAGCTTCGACAAGCTTTGGACCTTC | CASSFDKLWTF
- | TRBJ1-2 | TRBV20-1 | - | TGCAGTGCCCCCGTTTGGTATGGCTACACCTTC | CSAPVWYGYTF
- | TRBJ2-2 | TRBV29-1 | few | TGCAGCGTTGAAGGCCTTAACACCGGGGAGCTGTTTTTT | CSVEGLNTGELFF
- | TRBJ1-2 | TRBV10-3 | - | TGTGCCATCAGTGAAGGGTCAGGGCAGGCCTATGGCTACACCTTC | CAISEGSGQAYGYTF
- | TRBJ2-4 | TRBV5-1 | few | TGCGCCAGCAGCTCCGGGGCAGGCCGAGCCAAAAACATTCAGTACTTC | CASSSGAGRAKNIQYF
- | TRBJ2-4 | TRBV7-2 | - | TGTGCCAGCAGCCACAGGGTCGGGAACATTCAGTACTTC | CASSHRVGNIQYF
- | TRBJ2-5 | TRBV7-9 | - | TGTGCCAGCAGCTTAGTGTCGTGGGTCGGGTTTAAGGAGACCCAGTACTTC | CASSLVSWVGFKETQYF
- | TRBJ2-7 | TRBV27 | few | TGTGCCAGCAGATTTAAGCCTGGGGAGGCCTACGAGCAGTACTTC | CASRFKPGEAYEQYF
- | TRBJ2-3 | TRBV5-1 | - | TGCGCCAGCAGCCAGAACAGGGATACGCAGTATTTT | CASSQNRDTQYF
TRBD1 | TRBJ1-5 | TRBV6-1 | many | TGTGCCAGCAGGACTACAGGGGGCAATCAGCCCCAGCATTTT | CASRTTGGNQPQHF
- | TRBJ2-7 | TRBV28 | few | TGTGCCAGCAGTTTAGGGACGGAGATCTACGAGCAGTACTTC | CASSLGTEIYEQYF
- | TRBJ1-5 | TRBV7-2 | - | TGTGCCAGCAGCTTAGTCAGGGATAATCAGCCCCAGCATTTT | CASSLVRDNQPQHF